The clone carrying this TCR beta chain was observed at least ten times. Its antigen is currently unknown. The data originate from a study of T cells in Graves' hyperthyroidism and ophthalmopathy. Across the study: Peripheral blood was taken when the disease was first diagnosed, before any treatment began. The study, taken as a whole, reports: Ophthalmopathy was distinguished from stable hyperthyroidism by 13 V-J signatures.

Amplification yielded TCR beta CDR3 regions, with RNA transcripts as the source. First-round RT-PCR targeting the TCR CDR3 was performed with the HTBI primer set. TCRdb itself ran the multiplex PCR reads through MiXCR, one entry per CDR3 protein. The profile shows roughly 400,000 distinct CDR3 sequences, roughly an eighth of them singletons. Disease duration was under 3 months in the ophthalmopathy patients, who also had a Clinical Activity Score of at least 3 and a NOSPECS grade of at least 4. The authors obtained PBMCs from roughly 10 ml of fresh peripheral blood. Germline V lookup: CDR1 MGHRA, CDR2 YSYEKL. V gave up 3 bases and J gave up 7 bases, with 16 bases separating them. This CDR3 region has 14 residues.

The sample comprised blood. The TCR was taken from a man between 45 and 60 years old with Graves' ophthalmopathy. The chain recombines TRBV4-1 with TRBJ2-7, with D unclear. CDR3 coding DNA: TGCGCCAGCAGCCATGGAGTCAGCCCCTCAGAGCAGTACTTC. Its protein is CASSHGVSPSEQYF.